What follows describes a single T cell receptor (beta chain). The sample comes from a study of cytomegalovirus exposure and HLA in healthy donors. Use of 60 Vbeta and 13 Jbeta primers characterized the PCR. Clones were sequenced by immunoSEQ multiplex PCR, and TCRdb holds only the in-frame ones, with some missing. The sample table sets out tens of thousands of clones. Each donor's status was that of a healthy bone marrow donor. The V gene end was trimmed by 4 bases and the J gene end by 9 bases; junction bases not matched to a gene: 9. The CDR3 has 14 residues. The sample comprised PBMCs. This chain joins TRBV5-7 and TRBJ1-5; 8 bases are a match to TRBD1. TRBV5-7 is an ORF for which the function is uncertain. This clonotype originated in a female donor in good health and CMV-seronegative. The CDR3 protein is CASSLEDRARPQHF. The CDR3 coding sequence is TGTGCCAGCAGCCTCGAGGACAGGGCCCGGCCCCAGCATTTT.